The entry below describes one T cell receptor (beta chain). V was trimmed by 1 base and J by 7 bases, leaving 10 bases between them. CDR1 and CDR2 from the germline V gene are MDHEN and SYDVKM. The CDR3 covers 13 residues. Around 10 ml fresh peripheral blood yielded the PBMCs. The data were obtained in a study of T cells in Graves' hyperthyroidism and ophthalmopathy. RNA transcripts provided the source from which TCR beta CDR3 regions were amplified. The HTBI primer set served for first-round RT-PCR of the TCR CDR3. TCRdb independently ran MiXCR on the multiplex PCR reads; one entry per CDR3 protein. The table has about 410,000 distinct CDR3 sequences, about 15% seen once.

The chain employs TRBV28 and TRBJ2-5, with D maybe TRBD2 (5 bases). The receptor comes from a woman in her twenties or thirties with Graves' ophthalmopathy. Input material: blood. Written as DNA, the CDR3 is TGTGCCAGCAGTTTATCCCGGCGGGTGACCCAGTACTTC. Protein product: CASSLSRRVTQYF. Full variable domain (remainder filled in from reference TRBV28 and TRBJ2-5): DVKVTQSSRYLVKRTGEKVFLECVQDMDHENMFWYRQDPGLGLRLIYFSYDVKMKEKGDIPEGYSVSREKKERFSLILESASTNQTSMYLCASSLSRRVTQYFGPGTRLLVL.